Each of the 27 T cell receptor beta chains below was sequenced from the same sample in a study of Graves' ophthalmopathy and Graves' hyperthyroidism. From RNA, the CDR3 regions of TCR beta chains were amplified and sequenced. HTBI primers were employed in first-round RT-PCR, then a second-round multiplex PCR followed. TCRdb re-called the multiplex PCR reads through MiXCR, storing one row per CDR3 protein. Among 350,000 or so distinct CDR3 sequences listed, about a sixth were seen once. Sequencing was carried out using peripheral blood. All receptors come from an adult man with Graves' ophthalmopathy.

Turning to this clonotype: No conserved phenylalanine or tryptophan ends this CDR3, so it is likely a read error. The genes are TRBV2 and TRBJ1-2, with TRBD1 as a possible D gene (5 bases). This CDR3 has 11 residues. Trimming removed 7 bases from V and 6 bases from J, with 9 bases in between. From germline, CDR1 is SNHLY and CDR2 FYNNEI. This CDR3 is CASIRDDGYTL. In DNA, the CDR3 is TGTGCCAGCATCAGGGACGATGGCTACACCCTC.

This clonotype came up a few times. A read error may be the cause here, since a much bigger clone is one base away. V and J are TRBV6-2 or TRBV6-3 and TRBJ2-7; D remains unclear. The CDR3 is 13 residues long. V lost 3 bases, J lost 0 bases, and 6 bases lay in between. In germline, CDR1 is MNHEY, CDR2 SVGEGT. In DNA form, the CDR3 reads TGTGCCAGCAGTTATGGCAACTCCTACGAGCAGTACGTC. It yields the protein CASSYGNSYEQYV.

Ten or more counts support this clonotype. This chain links TRBV6-2 or TRBV6-3 with TRBJ1-1; no definite D call. V shed 3 bases and J shed 0 bases, with 8 bases lying between them. The CDR3 consists of 14 residues. The germline gives CDR1 MNHEY, CDR2 SVGEGT. CDR3 region: CASSYVGMNTEAFF. The CDR3 DNA reads TGTGCCAGCAGTTATGTCGGGATGAACACTGAAGCTTTCTTT.

This clonotype was counted many times. V usage is TRBV27 and J usage is TRBJ2-6; D is unclear. The CDR3 totals 15 residues. The V end lost 2 bases, the J end lost 0 bases, and 5 bases lay between the germline ends. The germline V gene has CDR1 MNHEY and CDR2 SMNVEV (reference sequence). The CDR3 is CASSLHLSGANVLTF. CDR3 DNA sequence: TGTGCCAGCAGTTTACACCTCTCTGGGGCCAACGTCCTGACTTTC.

This clonotype was recorded at least ten times. V is TRBV5-1 and J is TRBJ1-1; 8 bases agree with TRBD1. CDR3 length: 14 residues. Germline V gene lookup returns CDR1 SGHRS and CDR2 YFSETQ. J gave up 1 base and V 5 bases, and 4 bases lay outside the gene matches. CDR3 region: CASRTGQENTEAFF. The CDR3 DNA follows: TGCGCCAGCAGAACGGGACAGGAGAACACTGAAGCTTTCTTT. The full variable domain, rest sourced from reference TRBV5-1 and TRBJ1-1, is KAGVTQTPRYLIKTRGQQVTLSCSPISGHRSVSWYQQTPGQGLQFLFEYFSETQRNKGNFPGRFSGRQFSNSRSEMNVSTLELGDSALYLCASRTGQENTEAFFGQGTRLTVV.

This clonotype was seen ten or more times. The genes are TRBV5-4 and TRBJ2-1; D possibly corresponds to TRBD1 (6 bases). This CDR3 is 13 amino acids long. Germline V gene data show CDR1 as SGHNT and CDR2 as YYREEE (reference sequence). Trimming shortened V by 3 bases and J by 6 bases, and 10 bases separated the two germline ends. The CDR3, as DNA: TGTGCCAGCAGCTGGGGGCACATCAATGAGCAGTTCTTC. Translation: CASSWGHINEQFF.

This clonotype has at least ten counts. This rearrangement joins TRBV5-1 to TRBJ2-5; D might be TRBD1 or TRBD2, each matching 5 bases. Germline V CDR1 and CDR2: SGHRS, YFSETQ. The CDR3 extends over 13 amino acids. V was pared by 3 bases and J by 5 bases, with 11 bases between. The CDR3 sequence is CASSSGAGETQYF. CDR3 nucleotides: TGCGCCAGCAGCTCCGGGGCTGGGGAGACCCAGTACTTC.

This clonotype occurred many times. The chain carries TRBV11-2 and TRBJ2-4; maybe TRBD2 (5 bases). Trimming shortened V by 5 bases and J by 0 bases, and 20 bases separated the two germline ends. The CDR3 has 18 amino acids. Germline V gene data show CDR1 as SGHAT and CDR2 as FQNNGV. CDR3 amino acids: CASSPPPLADLAKNIQYF. In DNA, the CDR3 is TGTGCCAGCAGCCCGCCCCCCCTAGCTGACCTAGCCAAAAACATTCAGTACTTC.

V and J are TRBV2 and TRBJ2-3; no clear D. V was pared by 2 bases and J by 2 bases, with 8 bases between. In germline, CDR1 is SNHLY, CDR2 FYNNEI. The CDR3 is 14 amino acids. For the CDR3, the DNA is TGTGCCAGCAGTGAAACGGGTCACACAGATACGCAGTATTTT. This codes for CASSETGHTDTQYF.

This clonotype was observed a handful of times. V gene TRBV7-9 combines with J gene TRBJ1-6; D unclear. Per the germline V gene, CDR1 is SEHNR and CDR2 is FQNEAQ (reference sequence). V was clipped by 3 bases and J by 4 bases, with 4 bases between them. This CDR3 has 13 amino acids. The CDR3 is CASSLGYNSPLHF. Written as DNA, the CDR3 is TGTGCCAGCAGCTTGGGTTATAATTCACCCCTCCACTTT.

This clonotype was counted at least ten times. The V and J genes are TRBV11-1 and TRBJ2-7; D might be TRBD1 (6 bases). The V end lost 0 bases, the J end lost 3 bases, and 12 bases lay between the germline ends. Germline V gene sequence: CDR1 SGHAT, CDR2 FQDESV (reference sequence). CDR3 length equals 15 residues. The CDR3 spells CASSLAADRIYEQYF. The CDR3 nucleotides are TGTGCCAGCAGCTTAGCGGCGGACAGAATCTACGAGCAGTACTTC.

This clonotype was seen many times. This chain uses TRBV6-2 or TRBV6-3 with TRBJ2-5; possible D gene TRBD1, 5 bases. CDR3 length: 14 amino acids. Trimming left V 0 bases short and J 3 bases short, with 8 bases between. The germline V gene has CDR1 MNHEY and CDR2 SVGEGT. In DNA, the CDR3 is TGTGCCAGCAGTTACTCTGGGGCCGAAGAGACCCAGTACTTC. It specifies CASSYSGAEETQYF.

The table lists this clonotype with many counts. The chain couples TRBV6-5 to TRBJ2-5, with 13 bases that match TRBD2. CDR1 is MNHEY, CDR2 SVGAGI, per germline. The CDR3 extends over 15 amino acids. Unmatched junction bases numbered 3, after V lost 6 bases and J lost 2 bases. The CDR3 DNA sequence: TGTGCCAGCAGGCCGGGACTAGCGGGACAAGAGACCCAGTACTTC. This encodes CASRPGLAGQETQYF.

This clonotype was picked up many times. V and J are TRBV5-1 and TRBJ2-6, with D possibly TRBD2 on 5 matching bases. Germline assignment: CDR1 SGHRS and CDR2 YFSETQ. The CDR3 runs 17 residues. Trimming shortened V by 4 bases and J by 0 bases, and 14 bases separated the two germline ends. CDR3 residues: CASSLGLISSGANVLTF. In DNA, the CDR3 is TGCGCCAGCAGCCTAGGACTGATTTCCTCTGGGGCCAACGTCCTGACTTTC. The full variable domain, in which reference TRBV5-1 and TRBJ2-6 provide the parts outside the CDR3, is KAGVTQTPRYLIKTRGQQVTLSCSPISGHRSVSWYQQTPGQGLQFLFEYFSETQRNKGNFPGRFSGRQFSNSRSEMNVSTLELGDSALYLCASSLGLISSGANVLTFGAGSRLTVL.

This clonotype was observed at least ten times. V usage is TRBV10-2 and J usage is TRBJ2-7, with 10 bases matching TRBD1. The CDR3 length is 14 residues. The V segment lost 3 bases and the J segment 6 bases; nucleotides outside the gene matches: 5. In germline, CDR1 is WSHSY, CDR2 SAAADI. The CDR3 region is CASSDGTGVSEQYF. The CDR3, as DNA: TGCGCCAGCAGTGACGGGACAGGGGTGTCCGAGCAGTACTTC.

This clonotype occurred many times. The gene calls are TRBV20-1 and TRBJ2-5, with 9 bases identical to TRBD2. V shed 6 bases and J 5 bases; nucleotides not matched to a gene: 10. The V gene's germline CDR1 is DFQATT and CDR2 SNEGSKA (reference sequence). The CDR3 covers 14 residues. The chain's CDR3 is CSATSGGPGETQYF. CDR3 nucleotide sequence: TGCAGTGCCACAAGCGGGGGGCCGGGGGAGACCCAGTACTTC.

The sample holds many counts of this clonotype. CDR3 bases: TGCAGTGCTAGAGGTTGGGGGGAGCAGTACTTC. Its translation: CSARGWGEQYF. The rearrangement joins TRBV20-1 to TRBJ2-7; D may match TRBD1 or TRBD2 (5 bases each). Trimming left V 1 base short and J 7 bases short, with 8 bases between. The CDR3 length is 11 residues. Per the germline V gene, CDR1 is DFQATT and CDR2 is SNEGSKA (reference sequence).

The J gene is TRBJ2-7, the V gene TRBV20-1; TRBD1 is a possible D gene (6 bases). CDR3 length equals 13 residues. The germline V gene encodes CDR1 DFQATT and CDR2 SNEGSKA (reference sequence). This chain's CDR3 is CSTRDTPPYEQYF. CDR3 DNA sequence: TGCAGCACCCGGGACACCCCTCCCTACGAGCAGTACTTC.

The sample holds many counts of this clonotype. CDR3 amino acids: CASSQLLDSFYGYTF. The CDR3 DNA is TGCGCCAGCAGCCAACTACTGGACAGCTTCTATGGCTACACCTTC. The chain combines TRBV4-1 with TRBJ1-2, with D tentatively TRBD1 (6 bases). V lost 2 bases and J 4 bases, leaving 14 bases between the germline ends. The CDR3 consists of 15 residues. Germline CDR1 is MGHRA and CDR2 is YSYEKL.

This clonotype was counted many times. The chain has TRBV13 and TRBJ2-7, with 8 bases identical to TRBD2. With V trimmed by 5 bases and J by 4 bases, 7 bases remained unmatched. The CDR3 sequence is 14 residues long. CDR1 and CDR2 (germline): PRHDT, FYEKMQ (reference sequence). Here the CDR3 DNA reads TGTGCCAGCAGCCCCGGGGGGGCCACGTACGAGCAGTACTTC. This translates into CASSPGGATYEQYF.

The chain uses TRBV19 and TRBJ2-2; tentatively, D is TRBD2 (6 bases). Trimming pared 7 bases from V and 5 bases from J, leaving 8 bases between. Germline lookup yields CDR1 LNHDA and CDR2 SQIVND (reference sequence). CDR3 length equals 12 residues. The CDR3 sequence: CASTRETGELFF. Written as DNA, the CDR3 is TGTGCCAGTACCCGGGAGACCGGGGAGCTGTTTTTT.

This sequence joins TRBV2 and TRBJ2-4; 9 bases line up with TRBD1. The CDR3 extends over 15 amino acids. The V gene end was trimmed by 5 bases and the J gene end by 6 bases; junction bases not matched to a gene: 8. CDR1 is SNHLY, CDR2 FYNNEI, per germline. CDR3 bases: TGTGCCAGCAGTCCCGGGACAGGGCCCGGAAACATTCAGTACTTC. Protein: CASSPGTGPGNIQYF.

For this clonotype: A read error is possible here, since a much larger clone lies one base away. The chain combines TRBV6-1 with TRBJ2-7; weak D call: TRBD2 (6 bases). Germline V lookup: CDR1 MNHNS, CDR2 SASEGT. The CDR3 has 17 residues. The CDR3 region is CSSSPRMVSSEDYEQYF. DNA of the CDR3: TGTTCCAGCAGTCCAAGGATGGTGTCTAGCGAGGACTACGAGCAGTACTTC.

V gene TRBV30 combines with J gene TRBJ1-1; 11 bases are a match to TRBD1. Germline CDR1 reads GTSNPN; CDR2 reads SVGIG (reference sequence). J gave up 5 bases and V 3 bases, and 8 bases lay outside the gene matches. The CDR3 runs to 15 residues. Written as DNA, the CDR3 is TGTGCCTGGAGGCCCTCCGGGACAGGGGGGACTGAAGCTTTCTTT. Translation: CAWRPSGTGGTEAFF.

The sample holds many counts of this clonotype. This sequence joins TRBV20-1 and TRBJ2-7, with 7 bases that match TRBD2. With V trimmed by 5 bases and J by 2 bases, 6 bases remained unmatched. CDR3 length: 13 amino acids. Germline CDR1 reads DFQATT; CDR2 reads SNEGSKA (reference sequence). The chain's CDR3 is CSAPRGETYEQYF. CDR3 coding DNA: TGCAGTGCTCCCCGGGGGGAGACCTACGAGCAGTACTTC.

In regard to this clonotype: A read error may explain this, as a much larger clone is one base away. The V and J genes are TRBV2 and TRBJ2-7; TRBD1 matches at 8 bases. The CDR3 loop spans 14 amino acids. The J segment lost 7 bases and the V segment lost 7 bases, leaving 12 bases of the junction unmatched. CDR1 is SNHLY and CDR2 is FYNNEI in the germline V gene. The CDR3 loop is CASNNIQGAGEQYF. In nucleotides, the CDR3 is TGTGCCAGCAATAACATCCAGGGGGCCGGGGAGCAGTACTTC.

There are a few counts of this clonotype. The rearrangement joins TRBV28 to TRBJ2-5; D not certain. The CDR3 runs 13 residues. CDR1 and CDR2 from the germline V gene are MDHEN and SYDVKM. The V end was cut by 7 bases, the J end by 5 bases, with 14 bases between. The CDR3 DNA is TGTGCCAGCACCACATTGTCGCGGGAGACCCAGTACTTC. Translated: CASTTLSRETQYF.